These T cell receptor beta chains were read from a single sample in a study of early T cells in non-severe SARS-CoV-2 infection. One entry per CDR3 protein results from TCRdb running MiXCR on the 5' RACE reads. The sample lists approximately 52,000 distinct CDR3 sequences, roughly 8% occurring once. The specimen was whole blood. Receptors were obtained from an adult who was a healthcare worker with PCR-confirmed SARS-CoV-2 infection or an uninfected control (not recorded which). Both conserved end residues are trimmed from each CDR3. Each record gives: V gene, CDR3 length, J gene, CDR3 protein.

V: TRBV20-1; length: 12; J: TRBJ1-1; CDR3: SAPDLDRYTEAF
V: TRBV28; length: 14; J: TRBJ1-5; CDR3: ASSPRGGRGNQPQH
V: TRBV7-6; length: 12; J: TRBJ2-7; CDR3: ASSLEGADYEQY
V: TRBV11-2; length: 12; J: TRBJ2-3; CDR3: ASSLDVDRNTQY
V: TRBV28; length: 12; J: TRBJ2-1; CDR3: ASTPEGAQDEQF
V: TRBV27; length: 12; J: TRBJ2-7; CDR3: ASSQRTGPHEQY
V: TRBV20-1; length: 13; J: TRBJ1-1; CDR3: SARDPRGARTEAF
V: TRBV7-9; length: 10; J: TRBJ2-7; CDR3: ASSFISPEQY
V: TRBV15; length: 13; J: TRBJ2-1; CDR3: ATSSRQPQGSEQF
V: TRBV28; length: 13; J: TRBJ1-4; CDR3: ASGSGSTTNEKLF
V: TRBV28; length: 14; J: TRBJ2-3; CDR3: ASRFEAGGNRDTQY
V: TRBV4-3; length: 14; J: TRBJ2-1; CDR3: ASSQDLGAGGREQF
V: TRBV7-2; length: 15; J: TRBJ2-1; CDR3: ASSLPLRLAGHNEQF
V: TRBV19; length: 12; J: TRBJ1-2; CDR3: ASSIVRGTYGYT
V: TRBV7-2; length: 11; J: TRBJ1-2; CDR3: ASSLADNYGYT
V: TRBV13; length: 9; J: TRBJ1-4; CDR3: ASSLGEKLF
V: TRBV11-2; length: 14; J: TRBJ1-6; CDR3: ASSFRGTLQNSPLH
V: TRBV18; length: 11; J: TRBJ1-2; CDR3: ASSPPGATGYT
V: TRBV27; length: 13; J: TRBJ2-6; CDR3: ASSSTGSGANVLT
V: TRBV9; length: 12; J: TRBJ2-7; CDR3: ASSQAGGLYEQY
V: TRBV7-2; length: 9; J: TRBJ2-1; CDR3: ASSLLNEQF